This T cell receptor beta chain was captured in a study of Graves' ophthalmopathy and Graves' hyperthyroidism. General study points: Blood also held most thyroid clonotypes expanded above 0.001 frequency.

Investigators amplified TCR beta CDR3 regions from RNA transcripts. An opening RT-PCR round employed HTBI primers and preceded a second-round multiplex PCR. TCRdb re-analysed the multiplex PCR reads in MiXCR, keeping a single row per CDR3 protein. The table includes tens of thousands of distinct CDR3 sequences, approximately 47% detected once. The CDR3 contains 17 residues. Looked up from germline, CDR1 is MNHEY and CDR2 is SVGAGI. To note about this clonotype: Antigen: not known. A read error may account for a junction end that differs from germline.

The PBMCs originated from more than 8 ml of fresh peripheral blood. This clonotype was sampled from an adult woman with Graves' ophthalmopathy. The sample comprised peripheral blood. V and J are TRBV6-5 and TRBJ1-6; 7 bases map to TRBD1. The CDR3 spells CASSYYNRGGYDSPLHF. The CDR3 region has the DNA TGTGCCAGCAGTTATTACAACAGGGGAGGTTATGATTCGCCCCTCCACTTT.